This entry lists 11 T cell receptor beta chains sequenced from one sample in a study of vaccination effects on CD4 cells after COVID-19 (dated 2022 in TCRdb). In the ViraFEST assay, PBMC were stimulated with viral peptide pools, and TCR sequencing was then used to find antigen-specific CD4+ T cell clonotypes based on their expansion. After less than 13 days of culture, CD4+ T cells were isolated with the EasySep CD4+ T cell isolation kit. Negative nucleocapsid antibody results before and after vaccination confirmed that the healthy vaccine recipients had no prior SARS-CoV-2 infection. Receptor amplification or capture employed the immunoSEQ multiplex PCR assay. TCRdb limited this immuneACCESS table to in-frame rearrangements with V and J called. A share of clones is missing; checked studies link under half to unresolved V genes, and the rest is unexplained. The sample data list roughly 67,000 clones, and about 79% of these were observed just once. The top ten clonotypes cover roughly a tenth of the sample.

Their recognized antigens are unknown. The sample consisted of CD4+ T cells from PBMCs cultured with SARS-CoV-2 spike peptides, taken before COVID-19 vaccination. The sample's cell subset or site label, in plain terms: SARS-CoV-2 spike overlapping peptide pool stimulation. These receptor sequences come from a human donor who received a COVID-19 vaccine.

The rearrangement links TRBV7-2 to TRBJ2-3; D remains ambiguous. The V gene's germline CDR1 is SGHTA and CDR2 FQGNSA. V lost 3 bases and J 0 bases, leaving 10 bases between the germline ends. The CDR3 extends over 15 amino acids. The CDR3 region has the DNA TGTGCCAGCAGCTTTGTTGGGATGAGCACAGATACGCAGTATTTT. Translating gives CASSFVGMSTDTQYF.

The chain joins TRBV27 to TRBJ2-7, with 8 positions matching TRBD2. The V gene end was trimmed by 8 bases and the J gene end by 6 bases; junction bases not matched to a gene: 18. CDR3 length: 16 residues. Germline CDR1 reads MNHEY; CDR2 reads SMNVEV (reference sequence). CDR3 nucleotides: TGTGCCAGCGTGTCAAGGTCGGGGGGGAGTTGGGGCGAGCAGTACGTC. Translating gives CASVSRSGGSWGEQYV.

About this clone itself: This sample also contains other DNA sequences that code for the same CDR3. V and J are TRBV4-3 and TRBJ1-3, with D unresolved. The V gene's germline CDR1 is LGHNA and CDR2 YSLEER. The CDR3 covers 16 residues. The ends were cut back, 1 base at V and 0 bases at J, with 10 bases in the middle. The CDR3 nucleotides are TGCGCCAGCAGCCAAGTACGGGGATACTCTGGAAACACCATATATTTT. It codes for CASSQVRGYSGNTIYF.

The CDR3 DNA sequence: TGTGCCACCAGTGACGACGGCTACACTGAAGCTTTCTTT. As protein: CATSDDGYTEAFF. The chain couples TRBV24-1 to TRBJ1-1; D remains unclear. Trimming cost V 4 bases and J 3 bases, with 8 bases left between them. Germline V gene sequence: CDR1 KGHDR, CDR2 SFDVKD. The CDR3 covers 13 residues.

CDR3 bases: TGTGCCAGCAGAGCTTCAGTGAACACTGAAGCTTTCTTT. This translates into CASRASVNTEAFF. This chain links TRBV12-3 or TRBV12-4 with TRBJ1-1, with D hard to call. V was clipped by 6 bases and J by 0 bases, with 8 bases between them. This CDR3 comprises 13 residues.

The genes are TRBV2 and TRBJ1-2, with 7 bases that match TRBD1. The V gene end was trimmed by 5 bases and the J gene end by 4 bases; junction bases not matched to a gene: 4. CDR1 is SNHLY and CDR2 is FYNNEI in the germline V gene. This CDR3 has 13 amino acids. The CDR3 region has the DNA TGTGCCAGCAGTACAACAGGGGTCTATGGCTACACCTTC. Encoded protein: CASSTTGVYGYTF.

The CDR3, as DNA: TGTGCCAGCAGTTCCGTCGGGCTGGTGAACACTGAAGCTTTCTTT. Amino acid sequence: CASSSVGLVNTEAFF. V is TRBV28 and J is TRBJ1-1; D is unresolved. Trimming cost V 4 bases and J 0 bases, with 12 bases left between them. This CDR3 contains 15 residues. In germline, CDR1 is MDHEN, CDR2 SYDVKM.

The chain recombines TRBV2 with TRBJ2-1, with 9 positions matching TRBD1. The V and J ends lost 5 bases and 7 bases, in that order; junction bases with no gene match: 3. The CDR3 consists of 13 residues. Germline assignment: CDR1 SNHLY and CDR2 FYNNEI. The CDR3 protein is CASSLQGANEQFF. Here the CDR3 DNA reads TGTGCCAGCAGTCTACAGGGGGCGAATGAGCAGTTCTTC.

In this sample, this clone turned up once. This rearrangement joins TRBV2 to TRBJ1-2; 7 bases agree with TRBD1. The CDR3 contains 12 residues. CDR1 is SNHLY and CDR2 is FYNNEI in the germline V gene. The V segment lost 4 bases and the J segment 8 bases; nucleotides outside the gene matches: 4. The CDR3 reads CASSAQGGGYTF. CDR3 coding DNA: TGTGCCAGCAGTGCTCAGGGGGGAGGCTACACCTTC.

This chain connects TRBV5-1 to TRBJ2-5, with a possible D match to TRBD1 (5 bases). Germline lookup yields CDR1 SGHRS and CDR2 YFSETQ. V shed 2 bases and J shed 4 bases, with 12 bases lying between them. This CDR3 is 14 amino acids long. The CDR3 DNA reads TGCGCCAGCAGCTTTCAGGGTAGGGGAGAGACCCAGTACTTC. As protein: CASSFQGRGETQYF.

V and J are TRBV7-2 and TRBJ1-1; no reliable D call. Deletions cut 0 bases from V and 4 bases from J, with 6 bases between. Germline V gene lookup returns CDR1 SGHTA and CDR2 FQGNSA. The CDR3 has 13 residues. Here the CDR3 DNA reads TGTGCCAGCAGCTTAGCGGTGGGCACTGAAGCTTTCTTT. Amino acids: CASSLAVGTEAFF.